The 7 T cell receptor beta chains presented below share a single source sample, sequenced in a study of shared clonotypes between healthy human individuals. Only in-frame clones appear in the TCRdb table, and some are missing; sequencing was by immunoSEQ multiplex PCR. The sample records around 1,100,000 clones, about 72% being singletons. Sequenced sample: memory CD4+ T cells from PBMCs. Described subset: CD45RA-negative fraction. The receptors were gathered from a man younger than 30 in good health. Some clones in this sample may be carry-over from other donors' samples.

The genes are TRBV5-4 and TRBJ2-2; D possibly matches TRBD1 or TRBD2 (5 bases each). The germline V gene has CDR1 SGHNT and CDR2 YYREEE (reference sequence). CDR3 size: 16 residues. V was cut by 1 base and J by 4 bases, with 14 bases left in between. CDR3 region: CASSLMGEPLTGELFF. The CDR3 DNA reads TGTGCCAGCAGCTTGATGGGGGAGCCACTCACCGGGGAGCTGTTTTTT.

The J gene is TRBJ1-3, the V gene TRBV2; 7 nucleotides agree with TRBD1. Germline lookup yields CDR1 SNHLY and CDR2 FYNNEI. J lost 4 bases, V lost 5 bases, and 2 bases had no gene match. This CDR3 is built from 13 residues. The CDR3 nucleotides read TGTGCCAGCAGTTCGGGACAGGGAAACACCATATATTTT. It specifies CASSSGQGNTIYF.

The chain has TRBV7-2 and TRBJ1-1; D is undetermined. Germline V CDR1 and CDR2: SGHTA, FQGNSA. V was trimmed by 2 bases and J by 10 bases, leaving 11 bases between them. The CDR3 contains 12 residues. CDR3 residues: CASSLFQEAAFF. The CDR3, as DNA: TGTGCCAGCAGCTTATTTCAGGAAGCAGCTTTCTTT.

The rearrangement uses TRBV4-1 and TRBJ2-1; D possibly corresponds to TRBD2 (6 bases). The length of the CDR3 is 14 residues. With 5 bases removed from V and 0 bases from J, the gap between germline ends came to 8 bases. The V gene's germline CDR1 is MGHRA and CDR2 YSYEKL. CDR3 amino acids: CASSERVSYNEQFF. CDR3 nucleotide sequence: TGCGCCAGCAGCGAGCGGGTCTCCTACAATGAGCAGTTCTTC.

The V and J genes are TRBV5-4 and TRBJ2-3; D is possibly TRBD2 (5 bases). Trimming removed 2 bases at V and 6 bases at J, with 13 bases between. Germline CDR1 SGHNT, CDR2 YYREEE (reference sequence). This CDR3 has 14 residues. The chain's CDR3 is CASSLLGIRDTQYF. The CDR3 DNA reads TGTGCCAGCAGCTTACTCGGGATTCGGGATACGCAGTATTTT.

The gene calls are TRBV5-1 and TRBJ1-2; 9 bases line up with TRBD1. The CDR3 sequence is 16 residues long. V lost 4 bases to trimming and J lost 6 bases; unmatched junction nucleotides: 13. Germline assignment: CDR1 SGHRS and CDR2 YFSETQ. The CDR3 DNA sequence: TGCGCCAGCAGCAACGAGGCCGGGACAGGGTACGATGGCTACACCTTC. Protein: CASSNEAGTGYDGYTF.

About this clone: Other DNA sequences within the sample encode an identical CDR3. V usage is TRBV5-1 and J usage is TRBJ2-1, with no clear D. Between the trimmed V and J ends, which lost 3 bases and 3 bases, there was a span of 7 bases. This CDR3 spans 13 amino acids. Germline assignment: CDR1 SGHRS and CDR2 YFSETQ. CDR3 nucleotide sequence: TGCGCCAGCAGCTCGGACGGCTACAATGAGCAGTTCTTC. Amino acid sequence: CASSSDGYNEQFF.